A selection of T cell receptor beta chains follows, all from one sample in a study of beta chain features in type 1 diabetes. Data came from immunoSEQ multiplex PCR; TCRdb stores just in-frame clones and leaves some out. The sample lists roughly 230,000 clones, over 8.5% seen once, with approximately 0.035% in the top ten. The specimen sequenced was naive CD4+ T cells from blood. The receptor set was obtained from a woman between 18 and 29 years old in good health. The conserved cysteine and the conserved F or W are not part of the CDR3 here.

TRBV5-1	TRBJ2-2	ASSSHLGGTSTGELF
TRBV14	TRBJ2-7	ASSQDYAGTSGRFPSEQY
TRBV7-2	TRBJ2-1	ASSPGGRYNEQF
TRBV10-3	TRBJ2-7	ATTLVGGSYEQY
TRBV5-6	TRBJ2-7	ASSHQIYEQY
TRBV30	TRBJ1-5	AWSPRTGIDQPQH
TRBV29-1	TRBJ1-1	SSTGDREAF
TRBV6-5	TRBJ2-3	ASSSRDFTDTQY
TRBV11-2	TRBJ1-4	ASSHIQGGGEKLF
TRBV2	TRBJ2-3	ASRESGPTDTQY
TRBV7-2	TRBJ1-2	ASSLARGQGSGYT
TRBV13	TRBJ1-1	ASSSPGGKWGYGEAF
TRBV13	.	ASSSYRGSYEQY
TRBV7-8	TRBJ2-2	ASSSRRLAGSGELF
TRBV5-5	TRBJ2-7	ASSLLGGGSYEQY
TRBV4-2	.	ASSRDGTSDAYEQY
TRBV29-1	TRBJ2-7	SVGGDEEQY
TRBV5-4	TRBJ2-5	ASSNPTSGGETQY
TRBV7-8	TRBJ1-1	ASSYHRGPAF
TRBV7-6	TRBJ2-1	ASRVAGGVTNEQF
TRBV25-1	TRBJ2-5	ASSESGTGKETQY
TRBV5-4	TRBJ2-5	ASSLGLAGRETQY
TRBV6-5	TRBJ2-4	ASRGQGVAKNIQY
TRBV10-3	TRBJ2-5	ATNRGANRDSKETQY
TRBV5-1	TRBJ2-1	ASSLEPTSPDNEQF
TRBV6-6	TRBJ1-2	ASRDRGYGYT
TRBV18	TRBJ2-7	ASSPSGYTYEQY
TRBV6-7	TRBJ1-5	ASRYTSTGCRWPQH
TRBV5-4	TRBJ2-2	ASSSTSGRNTGELF
TRBV9	TRBJ1-1	ASSPGQFMNTEAF
TRBV6-1	TRBJ2-7	ASGTEGFSYEQY
TRBV6-1	TRBJ1-1	ASKVGQNLNTEAF
TRBV5-1	TRBJ1-4	ASSLGDGGGEKLF
TRBV11-2	TRBJ1-1	ASSSDRGTEAF
TRBV4-1	TRBJ2-3	ASSLGTGTDTQY
TRBV5-1	TRBJ2-7	ASSFRLAGAYEQY
TRBV7-9	TRBJ1-1	ASSLNGAGEAF
TRBV27	TRBJ1-1	ASSYQGSWGQGSWTEAF
TRBV6-4	TRBJ2-7	ASRDWTGHEQY
TRBV7-9	TRBJ2-5	ASSPGISRETQY
TRBV18	TRBJ2-1	ASQILGQYNEQF
TRBV30	TRBJ2-1	AWSSRTRYNEQF
TRBV2	TRBJ1-1	ASRGGWDTEAF
TRBV4-1	TRBJ1-5	ASSQEAGGTLNQPQH
TRBV18	TRBJ2-1	ASSPPGLAGYNEQF
TRBV4-1	TRBJ1-4	ASSLGGEKLF
TRBV6-1	TRBJ1-4	ASSVGRGRANEKLF
TRBV5-8	TRBJ1-5	ASSLTGGRNQPQH